This paragraph covers one TCR beta chain sequence. The sample is drawn from a study of OX40 agonist ivuxolimab in advanced cancers. The wider study: Patients with hepatocellular carcinoma, melanoma, renal cell or head and neck cancer made up the dose-escalation patients.

The table came from immunoSEQ multiplex PCR; TCRdb's copy has only in-frame clones and leaves some out. Of 75,000 to 95,000 clones listed, around 89% are singletons. J gave up 4 bases and V 6 bases, and 5 bases lay outside the gene matches. This CDR3 has 15 amino acids. In germline, CDR1 is KGHSH, CDR2 LQKENI. Anyone with autoimmune disease history or systemic immunosuppression was excluded. The clonotype was recovered from an adult with an advanced solid tumor such as melanoma, head and neck, liver or kidney cancer. Material: CD4+ or CD8+ T cells sorted from blood, obtained in a trial of the OX40 agonist ivuxolimab. J is TRBJ1-5 and V is TRBV18; 11 positions agree with TRBD1. The CDR3 region is CASSGTGGGNQPQHF. The CDR3 DNA is TGTGCCAGCTCCGGGACAGGGGGAGGTAATCAGCCCCAGCATTTT.